This TCR beta chain was recorded in a study of OX40 agonist ivuxolimab in advanced cancers. Across the whole study: Ivuxolimab was administered intravenously to patients at 0.01 to 10 mg/kg every 2 weeks. At around 81% male, the cohort had a mean age of about 55 years, ranging from about 23 to 79.

Blood sampling was done at baseline, cycle 4 day 1, and cycle 7 day 1. Data came from immunoSEQ multiplex PCR; TCRdb stores just in-frame clones and leaves some out. The sample consists of nearly 80,000 clones, around four fifths of them appearing once. Here the sequenced sample was CD4+ or CD8+ T cells sorted from blood, taken in a trial of the OX40 agonist ivuxolimab. The clonotype comes from an adult with an advanced solid tumor such as melanoma, head and neck, liver or kidney cancer.

The CDR3 spells CASSLEDGYSGNTIYF. DNA of the CDR3: TGTGCCAGCAGCTTAGAGGACGGTTACTCTGGAAACACCATATATTTT. The rearrangement uses TRBV7-2 and TRBJ1-3; D not certain. V dropped 1 base and J dropped 0 bases, with 10 bases sitting between them. Germline V gene data show CDR1 as SGHTA and CDR2 as FQGNSA. The CDR3 is made up of 16 amino acids.